A single sample is the source of the 20 T cell receptor beta chains below, sequenced in a study of STAT5B mutations in CD4+ large granular lymphocyte leukemia. The method was immunoSEQ multiplex PCR; TCRdb's version includes in-frame clones alone and lacks a portion of them. The profile shows approximately 32,000 clones, 69% of them singletons. The sample comprised CD4+ T cells from blood buffy coats. The receptor set was obtained from a human donor in good health.

The gene calls are TRBV7-6 and TRBJ2-7; D gene ambiguous. V lost 5 bases and J lost 2, with 19 bases in between. The germline V gene encodes CDR1 SGHVS and CDR2 FNYEAQ. This CDR3 is built from 16 residues. The CDR3 spells CASSPLPDPRTYEQYF. The CDR3 DNA sequence: TGTGCCAGCAGCCCACTCCCTGACCCCAGGACCTACGAGCAGTACTTC. The variable domain in full, completed from reference TRBV7-6 and TRBJ2-7, reads GAGVSQSPRYKVTKRGQDVALRCDPISGHVSLYWYRQALGQGPEFLTYFNYEAQQDKSGLPNDRFSAERPEGSISTLTIQRTEQRDSAMYRCASSPLPDPRTYEQYFGPGTRLTVT.

The V call is TRBV5-4, the J call TRBJ1-2, with TRBD1 identical over 11 bases. The CDR3 extends over 14 amino acids. J gave up 7 bases and V 3 bases, and 5 bases lay outside the gene matches. Germline loops: CDR1 SGHNT, CDR2 YYREEE (reference sequence). CDR3 DNA: TGTGCCAGCAGCTCGGACAGGGGGCAGGGTGGCTACACCTTC. This sequence encodes CASSSDRGQGGYTF. Based on the CDR3 plus reference TRBV5-4 and TRBJ1-2, the full variable domain is ETGVTQSPTHLIKTRGQQVTLRCSSQSGHNTVSWYQQALGQGPQFIFQYYREEENGRGNFPPRFSGLQFPNYSSELNVNALELDDSALYLCASSSDRGQGGYTFGSGTRLTVV.

This clone was seen once. The V and J genes are TRBV7-9 and TRBJ2-7; the D gene is possibly TRBD1 (5 bases). Between the trimmed V and J ends, which lost 2 bases and 1 base, there was a span of 9 bases. This CDR3 contains 14 residues. Germline CDR1 reads SEHNR; CDR2 reads FQNEAQ (reference sequence). The CDR3: CASSLQGSSYEQYF. As DNA, the CDR3 is TGTGCCAGCAGCTTACAGGGTTCGTCCTACGAGCAGTACTTC.

The CDR3 DNA reads as TGCAGCGTTAGGTCCCCCCCAGAGACCCAGTACTTC. Amino acids: CSVRSPPETQYF. This chain links TRBV29-1 with TRBJ2-5; D not certain. Trimming took off 5 bases at V and 4 bases at J, with 11 bases between the two ends. Looked up from germline, CDR1 is SQVTM and CDR2 is ANQGSEA. The CDR3 contains 12 residues.

The rearrangement uses TRBV11-2 and TRBJ2-7, with TRBD2 matching over 15 bases. Trimming cost V 1 base and J 6 bases; bases outside gene matches: 4. Germline V gene data show CDR1 as SGHAT and CDR2 as FQNNGV. This CDR3 region has 16 residues. CDR3 amino acids: CASSLGTSGGATEQYF. CDR3 in DNA: TGTGCCAGCAGCTTAGGGACTAGCGGGGGGGCTACCGAGCAGTACTTC. The variable domain in full, with the rest retrieved from reference TRBV11-2 and TRBJ2-7, is EAGVAQSPRYKIIEKRQSVAFWCNPISGHATLYWYQQILGQGPKLLIQFQNNGVVDDSQLPKDRFSAERLKGVDSTLKIQPAKLEDSAVYLCASSLGTSGGATEQYFGPGTRLTVT.

The chain is built from TRBV19 and TRBJ2-7, with TRBD2 identical over 7 bases. CDR3 length: 15 amino acids. With 1 base clipped from V and 0 bases from J, the junction kept 3 bases outside the gene matches. Germline V gene sequence: CDR1 LNHDA, CDR2 SQIVND (reference sequence). DNA for the CDR3: TGTGCCAGTAGTATAGTGGGAGGGGACTCCTACGAGCAGTACTTC. Its protein is CASSIVGGDSYEQYF.

CDR3 nucleotide sequence: TGTGCCAGCAGGACTAGCGGGGGGGCTACTGAGCAGTACTTC. Its protein product is CASRTSGGATEQYF. The chain recombines TRBV7-2 with TRBJ2-7; the match to TRBD2 covers 14 bases. The CDR3 runs to 14 residues. Per germline, CDR1 SGHTA and CDR2 FQGNSA. V dropped 6 bases and J dropped 7; count of bases not matched to a gene: 5. The variable domain in full, with the rest retrieved from reference TRBV7-2 and TRBJ2-7, is GAGVSQSPSNKVTEKGKDVELRCDPISGHTALYWYRQSLGQGLEFLIYFQGNSAPDKSGLPSDRFSAERTGGSVSTLTIQRTQQEDSAVYLCASRTSGGATEQYFGPGTRLTVT.

The rearrangement joins TRBV19 to TRBJ2-7, with D possibly TRBD1 on 5 matching bases. CDR1 and CDR2 (germline): LNHDA, SQIVND (reference sequence). This CDR3 contains 15 residues. The V gene lost 3 bases and the J gene lost 2 bases, with 14 bases spanning the gap. The CDR3 is CASSIGAGKTYEQYF. CDR3 bases: TGTGCCAGTAGTATTGGGGCAGGGAAAACCTACGAGCAGTACTTC.

The chain uses TRBV6-5 and TRBJ2-1, with 12 bases fitting TRBD2. J lost 7 bases, V lost 8 bases, and 6 bases had no gene match. This CDR3 is 14 amino acids long. Germline V gives CDR1 MNHEY, CDR2 SVGAGI. The CDR3 here is CASRPGLAGNEQFF. The CDR3 DNA is TGTGCCAGCCGACCGGGACTAGCGGGTAATGAGCAGTTCTTC.

The chain carries TRBV10-3 and TRBJ2-5; 7 bases match TRBD2. V trimming: 10 bases; J trimming: 2 bases; junction bases outside the gene matches: 16. The germline CDR1 and CDR2 sequences are ENHRY and SYGVKD. This CDR3 region has 16 residues. CDR3 in amino acids: CATKAREAGPQETQYF. DNA for the CDR3: TGTGCCACCAAAGCAAGGGAAGCGGGACCGCAAGAGACCCAGTACTTC.

This clone was seen more than once but under ten times. The genes are TRBV5-1 and TRBJ2-2; D is undetermined. Germline loops: CDR1 SGHRS, CDR2 YFSETQ. This CDR3 has 14 amino acids. V shed 1 base and J shed 10 bases, with 14 bases lying between them. The CDR3 DNA reads TGCGCCAGCAGCTTGTCAATTACACCACCGGAGCTGTTTTTT. This sequence encodes CASSLSITPPELFF.

The J gene is TRBJ2-5, the V gene TRBV2; 7 nucleotides line up with TRBD1. Germline CDR1 is SNHLY and CDR2 is FYNNEI. Trimming at V came to 2 bases and at J to 5 bases, leaving 5 bases not matched to a gene. The CDR3 spans 14 residues. The CDR3 nucleotides are TGTGCCAGCAGTGAACGGGGCAGGGGGGAGACCCAGTACTTC. This encodes CASSERGRGETQYF.

A single count supports this clone. V is TRBV5-1 and J is TRBJ1-1; 9 bases are a match to TRBD1. The CDR3 totals 12 residues. The V gene's germline CDR1 is SGHRS and CDR2 YFSETQ. V was clipped by 4 bases and J by 11 bases; unmatched bases: 6. The CDR3 DNA sequence: TGCGCCAGCAGCGAGGGACAGGGAACCGCTTTCTTT. It yields the protein CASSEGQGTAFF.

The genes are TRBV7-3 and TRBJ2-5, with D possibly matching TRBD2 (6 bases). Germline V gives CDR1 SGHTA, CDR2 FQGTGA. V lost 5 bases, J lost 5 bases, and 12 bases lay in between. CDR3 length: 13 residues. The CDR3 nucleotides read TGTGCCAGCAGCCGGGGGACGGATGAGACCCAGTACTTC. Amino acids: CASSRGTDETQYF. The variable domain in full, completed from reference TRBV7-3 and TRBJ2-5, reads GAGVSQTPSNKVTEKGKYVELRCDPISGHTALYWYRQSLGQGPEFLIYFQGTGAADDSGLPNDRFFAVRPEGSVSTLKIQRTERGDSAVYLCASSRGTDETQYFGPGTRLLVL.

The V call is TRBV9, the J call TRBJ2-1, with TRBD1 identical over 7 bases. Germline-derived CDR1 and CDR2 are SGDLS and YYNGEE. Unmatched junction bases numbered 10, after V lost 4 bases and J lost 3 bases. The CDR3 has 16 amino acids. In DNA, the CDR3 is TGTGCCAGCAGCACCAGTGGGACAGCTTACTACAATGAGCAGTTCTTC. Translating gives CASSTSGTAYYNEQFF.

The V and J genes are TRBV9 and TRBJ1-2; 11 positions match TRBD1. This CDR3 region has 15 residues. With V trimmed by 2 bases and J by 4 bases, 4 bases remained unmatched. Germline V gene sequence: CDR1 SGDLS, CDR2 YYNGEE. The DNA for the CDR3 is TGTGCCAGCAGCGTCGGACAGGGGGCCTTCTATGGCTACACCTTC. This sequence encodes CASSVGQGAFYGYTF.

In DNA form, the CDR3 reads TGCGCCAGCAGCCAAGAAGGGACGGTGAACACTGAAGCTTTCTTT. Translating it yields CASSQEGTVNTEAFF. The chain recombines TRBV4-1 with TRBJ1-1; perhaps TRBD1 as D (5 bases). V lost 0 bases, J lost 0 bases, and 8 bases lay in between. Germline values: CDR1 MGHRA, CDR2 YSYEKL. The CDR3 consists of 15 residues.

This clone came up a few times. The chain carries TRBV5-4 and TRBJ1-1; D is unresolved. Trimming removed 4 bases at V and 4 bases at J, with 17 bases between. The CDR3 has 15 residues. Germline-derived CDR1 and CDR2 are SGHNT and YYREEE (reference sequence). The CDR3 coding sequence is TGTGCCAGCAGCCCTTACAACACGGCGAGCACTGAAGCTTTCTTT. Its translation: CASSPYNTASTEAFF.

The V gene is TRBV7-9, the J gene TRBJ2-1, with D perhaps matching TRBD2 (6 bases). Trimming left V 5 bases short and J 0 bases short, with 20 bases between. Germline V gives CDR1 SEHNR, CDR2 FQNEAQ (reference sequence). This CDR3 is built from 18 residues. The CDR3 loop is CASSQYAATSSSYNEQFF. In DNA form, the CDR3 reads TGTGCCAGCAGCCAATATGCCGCGACTAGTAGCTCCTACAATGAGCAGTTCTTC.

The sample holds one count of this clone. V is TRBV30 and J is TRBJ2-6; D gene ambiguous. The germline V gene encodes CDR1 GTSNPN and CDR2 SVGIG (reference sequence). V shed 3 bases and J shed 4 bases, with 13 bases lying between them. This CDR3 has 15 amino acids. Written as DNA, the CDR3 is TGTGCCTGGAGCCTAGGGTATACCGGGGCCAACGTCCTGACTTTC. Protein: CAWSLGYTGANVLTF.